These T cell receptor beta chains were read from a single sample in a study of cytomegalovirus exposure and HLA in healthy donors. The repertoire was sequenced with immunoSEQ multiplex PCR; TCRdb's copy has only in-frame clones and lacks some. The sample yields more than 150,000 clones, 65% to 90% seen once. The sample was PBMCs. The receptor set was obtained from a man aged 35-49 years in good health and CMV-seropositive. Each CDR3 is given with its conserved first and last residue. The D gene is left open where the match is weak.

J gene,V gene,D gene,CDR3 protein,CDR3 DNA
TRBJ2-3,TRBV7-2,NA,CASSLAAGSGDTQYF,TGTGCCAGCAGCTTAGCAGCGGGCTCGGGCGATACGCAGTATTTT
TRBJ2-3,TRBV28,TRBD2,CASNQLAGGTDTQYF,TGTGCCAGCAACCAACTAGCGGGGGGCACAGATACGCAGTATTTT
TRBJ2-5,TRBV5-1,NA,CASSLDDPRVETQYF,TGCGCCAGCAGCTTGGATGACCCCCGGGTAGAGACCCAGTACTTC
TRBJ2-5,TRBV28,NA,CASSWTAPETQYF,TGTGCCAGCAGTTGGACAGCCCCAGAGACCCAGTACTTC
TRBJ2-1,TRBV28,NA,CASTTGDSTLVEQFF,TGTGCCAGTACCACGGGGGACTCCACCTTAGTTGAGCAGTTCTTC
TRBJ2-7,TRBV5-1,NA,CASSLTGQKNEQYF,TGCGCCAGCAGCTTGACAGGACAGAAGAACGAGCAGTACTTC
TRBJ1-2,TRBV29-1,NA,CSVVGGDNYGYTF,TGCAGCGTTGTGGGAGGGGATAACTATGGCTACACCTTC
TRBJ2-2,TRBV7-2,NA,CASSLGQVWNTGELFF,TGTGCCAGCAGCTTAGGACAGGTCTGGAACACCGGGGAGCTGTTTTTT
TRBJ1-6,TRBV5-1,NA,CASQDSSNSPLHF,TGCGCCAGCCAAGACAGCTCAAATTCACCCCTCCACTTT
TRBJ2-5,TRBV6-5,TRBD2,CASSYSGTSLETQYF,TGTGCCAGCAGTTACAGTGGGACTAGCCTAGAGACCCAGTACTTC
TRBJ1-5,TRBV18,TRBD1,CASSPGQGAHQPQHF,TGTGCCAGCTCGCCTGGACAGGGGGCCCATCAGCCCCAGCATTTT
TRBJ2-7,TRBV7-2,TRBD2,CASSWTSGGADPYF,TGTGCCAGCAGCTGGACTAGCGGGGGGGCCGATCCGTACTTC
TRBJ2-7,TRBV5-6,NA,CASSLGQRAYEQYF,TGTGCCAGCAGCTTGGGACAGCGAGCATACGAGCAGTACTTC